These 5 T cell receptor beta chains were all obtained from the same sample, sequenced in a study of cytomegalovirus exposure and HLA in healthy donors. The primer mix had 60 Vbeta and 13 Jbeta primers. The table came from immunoSEQ multiplex PCR; TCRdb's copy has only in-frame clones and leaves some out. The sample totals about 50,000 clones. The material sequenced was PBMCs. The receptors were sampled from a woman aged 18-29 years in good health and CMV-seronegative.

This chain uses TRBV2 with TRBJ2-4; TRBD1 matches at 7 bases. The CDR3 runs to 13 residues. Germline CDR1 is SNHLY and CDR2 is FYNNEI. V gave up 6 bases and J gave up 15 bases; unmatched junction bases: 14. CDR3 loop: CASRDMTGLESYF. CDR3 DNA sequence: TGTGCCAGCAGAGACATGACAGGGTTGGAGTCGTACTTC.

The genes are TRBV10-2 and TRBJ1-5; D gene ambiguous. The V and J ends lost 8 bases and 9 bases respectively, with 20 bases between them. Germline CDR1 and CDR2: WSHSY and SAAADI. The CDR3 spans 14 residues. CDR3 loop: CASPRVQVESPQHF. The DNA of the CDR3 is TGCGCCAGCCCCCGAGTGCAGGTGGAATCGCCCCAGCATTTT.

The chain links TRBV7-9 to TRBJ2-1, with D maybe TRBD2 (6 bases). The ends were cut back, 6 bases at V and 7 bases at J, with 16 bases in the middle. This CDR3 has 14 residues. Germline CDR1 reads SEHNR; CDR2 reads FQNEAQ (reference sequence). The CDR3 reads CASSRLGVDNEQFF. CDR3 DNA sequence: TGTGCCAGCAGTCGACTAGGTGTCGATAATGAGCAGTTCTTC.

The rearrangement uses TRBV4-1 and TRBJ1-3, with unresolved D. CDR1 is MGHRA, CDR2 YSYEKL, per germline. The V gene lost 2 bases and the J gene lost 8 bases, with 7 bases spanning the gap. This CDR3 region has 12 residues. CDR3 sequence reads: CASSQLRDTIYF. The CDR3 nucleotides read TGCGCCAGCAGCCAACTCCGAGACACCATATATTTT.

V is TRBV6-6 and J is TRBJ2-7, with 8 bases matching TRBD1. The V gene end was trimmed by 6 bases and the J gene end by 2 bases; junction bases not matched to a gene: 6. The CDR3 contains 14 residues. CDR1 and CDR2 (germline): MNHNY, SVGAGI (reference sequence). CDR3 sequence: CASRRPGQAYEQYF. Here the CDR3 DNA reads TGTGCCAGCAGGCGCCCGGGACAGGCCTACGAGCAGTACTTC.